The source of this T cell receptor beta chain is a study of T cells in narcolepsy. Generated by immunoSEQ multiplex PCR, the TCRdb table keeps only in-frame clones and is missing some. The sample lists about 34,000 clones, roughly 78% occurring once. The CDR3 sequence is 14 residues long. CDR1 is SNHLY and CDR2 is FYNNEI in the germline V gene. V lost 4 bases and J lost 0, with 10 bases in between. In this sample, this clone turned up once. The sequenced material came from CD45RA- memory CD4+ T cells from PBMCs. The gene calls are TRBV2 and TRBJ2-7; tentative D call: TRBD1 (6 bases). The TCR sequence derives from a human donor with narcolepsy. DNA of the CDR3: TGTGCCAGCAGTGGACAGGTTAGCTCCTACGAGCAGTACTTC. Its translation: CASSGQVSSYEQYF.